The 6 T cell receptor beta chains in this list originate from one sample, sequenced in a study of OX40 agonist ivuxolimab in advanced cancers. Assay used: immunoSEQ multiplex PCR; TCRdb lists only in-frame clones, some missing. The profile shows 60,000 to 90,000 clones, 80% to 90% of them singletons. The specimen was CD4+ or CD8+ T cells sorted from blood, collected in a trial of the OX40 agonist ivuxolimab. The receptors here all came from an adult with an advanced solid tumor such as melanoma, head and neck, liver or kidney cancer.

This sequence joins TRBV18 and TRBJ2-5, with a possible D match to TRBD2 (5 bases). The CDR3 runs 12 residues. Trimming removed 3 bases at V and 10 bases at J, with 12 bases between. The germline V gene has CDR1 KGHSH and CDR2 LQKENI. CDR3 amino acids: CASSPERAHQYF. The CDR3 DNA reads as TGTGCCAGCTCACCTGAGAGGGCCCACCAGTACTTC.

CDR3 sequence reads: CASSSLRDTQYF. CDR3 in DNA: TGTGCCAGCAGCTCCCTTCGAGATACGCAGTATTTT. The genes are TRBV7-2 and TRBJ2-3; D is unclear. The CDR3 has 12 amino acids. Germline V gene data show CDR1 as SGHTA and CDR2 as FQGNSA. V dropped 4 bases and J dropped 5 bases, with 7 bases sitting between them.

V gene TRBV6-4 combines with J gene TRBJ1-5; 8 nucleotides align to TRBD1. V shed 3 bases, J shed 1 base, and the junction held 5 bases outside the gene matches. The CDR3 contains 16 residues. The germline V gene encodes CDR1 MRHNA and CDR2 SNTAGT. CDR3 protein: CASSDSGGASNQPQHF. The CDR3 DNA sequence: TGTGCCAGCAGTGATTCAGGGGGCGCGAGCAATCAGCCCCAGCATTTT.

The chain employs TRBV5-4 and TRBJ2-1; 8 bases are shared with TRBD2. V gave up 1 base and J gave up 0 bases; unmatched junction bases: 0. Per the germline V gene, CDR1 is SGHNT and CDR2 is YYREEE (reference sequence). This CDR3 has 15 amino acids. CDR3 sequence reads: CASSLTSGSYNEQFF. CDR3 coding DNA: TGTGCCAGCAGCTTGACTAGCGGCTCCTACAATGAGCAGTTCTTC.

This CDR3 reads CASSLFGLGTAARNEQFF. DNA for the CDR3: TGTGCCAGCAGTTTATTTGGCCTCGGGACAGCAGCCCGCAATGAGCAGTTCTTC. The chain joins TRBV28 to TRBJ2-1; 7 bases map to TRBD1. This CDR3 spans 18 amino acids. V dropped 1 base and J dropped 6; count of bases not matched to a gene: 15. CDR1 and CDR2 (germline): MDHEN, SYDVKM.

The genes are TRBV10-3 and TRBJ1-2, with D perhaps matching TRBD1 (5 bases). This CDR3 has 13 residues. CDR1 and CDR2 (germline): ENHRY, SYGVKD. The germline V and J ends were trimmed by 4 bases and 4 bases, with 10 bases remaining between them. The CDR3 region is CAISVQGSYGYTF. The DNA for the CDR3 is TGTGCCATCAGTGTCCAGGGTTCCTATGGCTACACCTTC.